This paragraph covers one T cell receptor (beta chain) sequence. What this receptor recognizes is not known. Per-base qualities were not stored, and no clone one base away is much larger. The data were obtained in a study of siplizumab effects on memory and regulatory T cells (dated by TCRdb to the late 2010s). For the wider study: The effect of the anti-CD2 antibody siplizumab on alloreactive T-cell subsets was examined in allogeneic mixed lymphocyte reactions constructed from human PBMCs. On the study overall, not on this receptor specifically: In reactions with siplizumab, an average of about 69% of mappable alloreactive CD4+ clones were Treg-derived, compared with 26.9% in control reactions. For roughly 80-96% of proliferating CD4+ or CD8+ clones, no naive or memory phenotype could be assigned. No functional confirmation was obtained for the suppressive function of proliferating Tregs from siplizumab cultures. Siplizumab significantly lowered the cumulative frequency of alloreactive sequences that could be traced to unstimulated CD4+ memory T cells. Unstimulated naive T cells appeared more diverse than memory T cells, and naive cells seemed to contribute substantially to the alloresponse. Because sequences below about 10^-5 frequency were poorly captured, only a minor fraction of alloreactive clones could be mapped to unstimulated subsets.

V drops 4 bases and J drops 5 bases, leaving 9 bases in between. Inclusive of the bounding cysteine and phenylalanine, the CDR3 is 13 residues long. Only the CDR3 DNA is retained, 39 bases long and in frame from the first base. The germline V gene (reference sequence) supplies CDR1 SGHNT and CDR2 YYREEE. Receptor amplification or capture employed the immunoSEQ multiplex PCR assay. Around 100,000 TCR templates per sample were assayed by the deep sequencing platform. Genomic DNA extracted from sorted T cells was used for TCRbeta CDR3 sequencing. The authors' pipeline ran thus. The R programming language was used for the clonal analysis of the TCRbeta CDR3 data. Alloreactive CD4+ and CD8+ clones were identified by comparing unstimulated samples to CFSE-low samples taken after the reaction. Regulatory or non-regulatory origin was assigned to alloreactive CD4+ clones by matching of sequences to sorted unstimulated Treg and non-Treg repertoires. In TCRdb, the immuneACCESS table is reduced to in-frame sequences with V and J assigned. These tables do not hold every clone; where another copy was compared, an unresolved V gene accounts for under half, and the others remain unexplained. V and J calls and clone size are copied from that table; D and trimming were computed from the DNA. Within this sample are roughly 120,000 clones, with about 94% of them counted one time only. Under 2% of the sample goes to the ten largest clones.

Sorted unstimulated T cells, along with proliferating T cells recovered from mixed lymphocyte reactions, underwent TCRbeta CDR3 sequencing. Fresh whole blood from about eleven HLA-typed healthy donors served as the source for isolating PBMCs. Unstimulated CD4+ non-regulatory T cells were FACS-sorted to map the origin of alloreactive clones. Sequencing input: non-Treg CD4+ T cells sorted from blood. Explained via the paper, the cell subset or site label denotes: FACS-sorted unstimulated CD4+ non-regulatory T cells. Rearrangement joined TRBV5-4 to TRBJ2-2; a tentative D call is TRBD2 (6 bases match). The TCR was taken from a human donor in good health. The sequenced DNA is TGTGCCAGCAGCCGGGACTTGACCGGGGAGCTGTTTTTT. Its protein product is CASSRDLTGELFF.